This TCR beta chain derives from a study of technical replicates of blood from a few donors. Clones were read by immunoSEQ multiplex PCR, and TCRdb kept only the in-frame ones, dropping some. The table has about 70,000 clones, 95% to 97% seen once. V shed 6 bases and J shed 1 base, with 13 bases lying between them. CDR3 size: 15 residues. Germline V lookup: CDR1 SNHLY, CDR2 FYNNEI. This TCR derives from a human donor in good health. J is TRBJ2-1 and V is TRBV2; possibly TRBD2 for D (7 bases). The sequenced sample consisted of T cells isolated from PBMCs. The CDR3 nucleotides are TGTGCCAGCAGCCGAGGGGGGGGATCCTACAATGAGCAGTTCTTC. Translated: CASSRGGGSYNEQFF.